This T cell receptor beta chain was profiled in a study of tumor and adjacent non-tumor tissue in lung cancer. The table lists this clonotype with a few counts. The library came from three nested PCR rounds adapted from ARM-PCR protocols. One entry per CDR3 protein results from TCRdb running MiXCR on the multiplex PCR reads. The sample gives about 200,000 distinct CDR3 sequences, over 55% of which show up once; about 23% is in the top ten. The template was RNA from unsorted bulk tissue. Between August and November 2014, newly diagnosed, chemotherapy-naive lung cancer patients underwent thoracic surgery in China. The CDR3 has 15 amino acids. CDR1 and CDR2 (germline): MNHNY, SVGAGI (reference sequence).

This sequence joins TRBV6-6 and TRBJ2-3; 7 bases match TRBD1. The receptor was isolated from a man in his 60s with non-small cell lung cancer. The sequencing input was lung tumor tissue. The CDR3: CTNSYLGQSTDTQYF. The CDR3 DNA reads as TGTACCAACAGTTACCTGGGACAGAGCACAGATACGCAGTATTTT.